This T cell receptor (beta chain) was recorded in a study of shared clonotypes between healthy human individuals. General study points: Sampling involved blood alone; tissue repertoires likely differ.

This table comes from immunoSEQ multiplex PCR, and its TCRdb copy is limited to in-frame clones, with some not included. The table includes more than 600,000 clones, approximately 90% detected once. With respect to this clone: Its antigen is not identified.

Only CD45RO-negative cells positively selected for CCR7 counted as naive CD8 cells, so terminally differentiated effector memory CD45RA+ cells were excluded. Caucasian adults residing in Nashville, Tennessee made up all the donors. The CDR3 covers 13 residues. Deletions cut 5 bases from V and 3 bases from J, with 11 bases between. Germline V CDR1 and CDR2: SEHNR, FQNEAQ (reference sequence). Sequenced input: naive CD8+ T cells sorted from blood. The gene calls are TRBV7-9 and TRBJ2-7; D possibly corresponds to TRBD1 (6 bases). The source of this sequence is a man under 40 in good health. The CDR3 DNA reads as TGTGCCAGCAGCCGGGACATGTACTACGAGCAGTACTTC. Amino acid sequence: CASSRDMYYEQYF.